Listed below are T cell receptor beta chains from one sample, sequenced in a study of cytomegalovirus exposure and HLA in healthy donors. Profiled with immunoSEQ multiplex PCR; TCRdb holds only in-frame clones, not every one. The table lists about 140,000 clones, about 77% of them singletons. Material: PBMCs. The receptors come from a female donor in good health and CMV-seronegative. Each CDR3 is given without its conserved first and last residue. D genes are given only for firm matches. Only part of the rows carry a size: once, few, many, or a class if the clone is expanded.

CDR3aa	d_gene	v_gene	j_gene	abundance
SSRLLAGGRNRGY	TRBD2	TRBV7-9	TRBJ2-7	.
ASSLGAGGGYEQY	TRBD2	TRBV11-2	TRBJ2-7	.
ASSLYHTGEQY	.	TRBV5-4	TRBJ2-7	.
ASSFGQNYGYT	.	TRBV13	TRBJ1-2	once
ASRGVWNTGTGELF	.	TRBV19	TRBJ2-2	once
ASSVELNSGNTIY	.	TRBV9	TRBJ1-3	.
ASTGTGHEKLF	TRBD1	TRBV19	TRBJ1-4	.
ASITSGDPTEAF	.	TRBV19	TRBJ1-1	.
ASSAAVGTGRTEAF	.	TRBV9	TRBJ1-1	.
ASGLSQGNSPLH	.	TRBV12-5	TRBJ1-6	.
ASSLVIDRTYEQY	.	TRBV7-9	TRBJ2-7	.
ASTGRPGGTSVPYEQY	TRBD2	TRBV2	TRBJ2-7	.
ASSPRLAGGTDTQY	TRBD2	TRBV28	TRBJ2-3	.
ASSDASSGSSYNEQF	.	TRBV6-4	TRBJ2-1	.
SVDSMDRGLNTEAF	TRBD1	TRBV29-1	TRBJ1-1	.
ASSLAPPGGTEAF	.	TRBV27	TRBJ1-1	.
ASSESGGRLNTEAF	.	TRBV25-1	TRBJ1-1	.
ASSLESSGRGRETQY	TRBD1	TRBV7-7	TRBJ2-5	.
ASSYNRNLHQPQH	.	TRBV6-5	TRBJ1-5	.
ASRSWDTKEKLF	.	TRBV19	TRBJ1-4	.
ASSPPPGLSPNYGYT	.	TRBV27	TRBJ1-2	.
ASSHGGSTGELF	.	TRBV4-2	TRBJ2-2	few
AISPGQGKNEQF	TRBD1	TRBV10-3	TRBJ2-1	.
ASSSGGVGQSEQY	.	TRBV6-5	TRBJ2-7	.
ASRSGRAHNEQF	TRBD2	TRBV6-1	TRBJ2-1	few
AWSVMTADTQY	.	TRBV30	TRBJ2-3	.
AIEGGQSSGNTIY	.	TRBV10-3	TRBJ1-3	few
ASSPQGLSYNEQF	.	TRBV5-4	TRBJ2-1	.
ATGGTGGYEQY	TRBD1	TRBV15	TRBJ2-7	.
ASSLVGGGAYNEQF	TRBD2	TRBV28	TRBJ2-1	.
ASSLTGTYEQY	TRBD1	TRBV7-3	.	.
ASSKRTENTGELF	.	TRBV27	TRBJ2-2	.
ASSSPGKETQY	.	TRBV5-1	TRBJ2-5	.
ASSFGTGGEETQY	TRBD1	TRBV7-9	TRBJ2-5	.
ASSSGETQY	.	TRBV13	TRBJ2-5	.
ASSYSTDSRYEQY	.	TRBV6-5	TRBJ2-7	few
ASSVKGAGYEQY	.	TRBV9	.	.
ASSQTSLYNEQF	.	TRBV6-5	TRBJ2-1	.
ASVRQGSEKLF	TRBD1	TRBV7-9	TRBJ1-4	once
ASSRSGRAF	.	TRBV19	TRBJ1-1	.
ASFFGGANTEAF	.	TRBV2	TRBJ1-1	.
ASSLQTSAGELF	.	TRBV9	TRBJ2-2	.
ASSLQGAGSPLH	TRBD1	TRBV7-6	TRBJ1-6	.
ASSLSVRNTGGTEAF	TRBD1	TRBV5-5	TRBJ1-1	.
ASSQESERNTDTQY	.	TRBV4-1	TRBJ2-3	.